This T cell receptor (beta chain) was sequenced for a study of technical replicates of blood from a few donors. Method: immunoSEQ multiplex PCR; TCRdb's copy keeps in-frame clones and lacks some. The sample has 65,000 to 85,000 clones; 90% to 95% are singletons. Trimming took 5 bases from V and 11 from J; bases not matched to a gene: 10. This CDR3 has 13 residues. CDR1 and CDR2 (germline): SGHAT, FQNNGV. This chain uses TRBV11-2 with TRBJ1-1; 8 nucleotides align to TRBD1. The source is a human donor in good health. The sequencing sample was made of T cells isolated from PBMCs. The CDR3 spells CASSADPDREAFF. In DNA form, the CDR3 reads TGTGCCAGCAGCGCGGACCCGGACAGGGAGGCTTTCTTT.